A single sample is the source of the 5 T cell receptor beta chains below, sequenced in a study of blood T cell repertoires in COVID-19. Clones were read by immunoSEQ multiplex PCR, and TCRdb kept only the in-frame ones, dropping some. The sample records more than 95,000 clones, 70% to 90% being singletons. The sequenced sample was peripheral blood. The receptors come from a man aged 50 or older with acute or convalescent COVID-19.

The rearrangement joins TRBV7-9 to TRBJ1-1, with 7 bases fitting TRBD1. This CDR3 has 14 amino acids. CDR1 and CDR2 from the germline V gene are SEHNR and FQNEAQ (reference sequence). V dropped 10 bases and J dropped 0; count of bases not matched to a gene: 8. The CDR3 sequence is CAITGEALNTEAFF. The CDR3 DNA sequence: TGTGCCATCACAGGGGAGGCGTTGAACACTGAAGCTTTCTTT.

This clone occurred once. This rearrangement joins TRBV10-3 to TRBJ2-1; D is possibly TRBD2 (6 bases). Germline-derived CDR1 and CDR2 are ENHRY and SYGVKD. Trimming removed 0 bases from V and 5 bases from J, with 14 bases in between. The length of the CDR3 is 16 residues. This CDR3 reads CAISESAGLGHNEQFF. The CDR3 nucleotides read TGTGCCATCAGTGAGTCGGCGGGGTTAGGGCACAATGAGCAGTTCTTC.

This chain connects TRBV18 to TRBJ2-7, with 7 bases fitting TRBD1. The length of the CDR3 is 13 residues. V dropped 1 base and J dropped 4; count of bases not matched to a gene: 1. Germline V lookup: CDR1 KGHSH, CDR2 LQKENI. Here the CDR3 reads CASSPLQGYEQYF. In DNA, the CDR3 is TGTGCCAGCTCACCACTACAGGGGTACGAGCAGTACTTC.

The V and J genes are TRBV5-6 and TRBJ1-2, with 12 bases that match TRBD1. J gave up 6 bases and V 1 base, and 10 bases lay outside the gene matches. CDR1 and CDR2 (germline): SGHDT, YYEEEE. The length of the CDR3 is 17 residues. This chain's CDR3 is CASSLFGWGQGADGYTF. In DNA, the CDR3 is TGTGCCAGCAGCTTGTTTGGCTGGGGACAGGGGGCCGATGGCTACACCTTC.

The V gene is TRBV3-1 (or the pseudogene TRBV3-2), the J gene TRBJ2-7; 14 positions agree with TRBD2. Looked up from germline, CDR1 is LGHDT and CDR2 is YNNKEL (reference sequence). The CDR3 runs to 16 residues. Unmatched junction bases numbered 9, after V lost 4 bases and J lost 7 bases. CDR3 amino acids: CASSPMGLAGAGEQYF. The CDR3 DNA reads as TGTGCCAGCAGCCCCATGGGACTAGCGGGAGCAGGGGAGCAGTACTTC.